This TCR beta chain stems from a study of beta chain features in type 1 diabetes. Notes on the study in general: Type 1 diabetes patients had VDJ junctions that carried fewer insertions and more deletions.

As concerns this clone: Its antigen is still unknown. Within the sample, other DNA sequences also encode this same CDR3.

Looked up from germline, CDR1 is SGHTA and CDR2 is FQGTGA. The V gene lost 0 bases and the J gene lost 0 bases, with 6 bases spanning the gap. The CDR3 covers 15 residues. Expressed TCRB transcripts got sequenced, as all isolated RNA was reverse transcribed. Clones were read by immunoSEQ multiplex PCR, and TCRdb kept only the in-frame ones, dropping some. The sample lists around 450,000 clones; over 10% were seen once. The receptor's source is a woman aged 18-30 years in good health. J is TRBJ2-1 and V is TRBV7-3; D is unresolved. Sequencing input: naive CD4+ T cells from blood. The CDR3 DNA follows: TGTGCCAGCAGCTTAACCTGGGACTCCTACAATGAGCAGTTCTTC. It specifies CASSLTWDSYNEQFF.